The present T cell receptor beta chain was sequenced within a study of T-cell memory formation after mild COVID-19. The CDR3 runs 16 residues. The germline V and J ends were trimmed by 3 bases and 0 bases, with 11 bases remaining between them. Points on this clonotype: As yet, its antigen is unknown.

Constant-segment primers were used for 5'RACE, and the resulting TCR alpha and TCR beta cDNA libraries carried sample barcodes and UMIs. TCRdb independently ran MiXCR on the 5' RACE reads; one entry per CDR3 protein. Of around 320,000 distinct CDR3 sequences listed, 25% to 30% are singletons. Study-wide results and limits: While clones contracting from day 15 to 85 were balanced between CD4 and CD8, later expanders leaned CD4+. Pre-infection memory already had some responding clones, implying cross-reactive memory joined. CD4+ contracting clones were mainly CM and EM; CD8+ ones, EMRA.

The sequenced sample consisted of PBMCs or a T cell subset sorted from them (not recorded which). This receptor was taken from an adult woman who had mild COVID-19 (a few samples of this study predate the infection). Cell type and time point are not known. This chain joins TRBV12-3 or TRBV12-4 and TRBJ2-2; tentative D call: TRBD1 (6 bases). The DNA of the CDR3 is TGTGCCAGCAGTTTTGGGACAACTGCGAACACCGGGGAGCTGTTTTTT. This sequence encodes CASSFGTTANTGELFF.